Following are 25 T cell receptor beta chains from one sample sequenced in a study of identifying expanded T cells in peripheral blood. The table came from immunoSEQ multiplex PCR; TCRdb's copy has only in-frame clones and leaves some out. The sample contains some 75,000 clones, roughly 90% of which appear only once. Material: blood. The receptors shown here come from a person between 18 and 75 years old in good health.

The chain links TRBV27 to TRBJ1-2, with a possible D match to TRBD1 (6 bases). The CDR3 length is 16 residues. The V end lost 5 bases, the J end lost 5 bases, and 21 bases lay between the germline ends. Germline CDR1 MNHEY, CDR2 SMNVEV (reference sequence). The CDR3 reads CASSLYGSGANYGYTF. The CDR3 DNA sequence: TGTGCCAGCAGTCTATACGGATCGGGGGCCAATTATGGCTACACCTTC.

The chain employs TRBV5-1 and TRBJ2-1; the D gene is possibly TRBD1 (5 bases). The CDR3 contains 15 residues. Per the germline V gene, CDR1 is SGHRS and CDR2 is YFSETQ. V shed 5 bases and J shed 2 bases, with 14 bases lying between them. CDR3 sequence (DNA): TGCGCCAGCAGTTGGGGCGGCCGGGCCTACAATGAGCAGTTCTTC. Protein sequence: CASSWGGRAYNEQFF.

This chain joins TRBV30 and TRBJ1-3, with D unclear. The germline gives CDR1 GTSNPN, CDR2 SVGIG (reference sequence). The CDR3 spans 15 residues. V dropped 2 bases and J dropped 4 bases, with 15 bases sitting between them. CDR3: CAWSSPGSGGNTIYF. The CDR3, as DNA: TGTGCCTGGAGTAGCCCCGGGTCCGGAGGAAACACCATATATTTT. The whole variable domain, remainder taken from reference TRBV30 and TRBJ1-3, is SQTIHQWPATLVQPVGSPLSLECTVEGTSNPNLYWYRQAAGRGLQLLFYSVGIGQISSEVPQNLSASRPQDRQFILSSKKLLLSDSGFYLCAWSSPGSGGNTIYFGEGSWLTVV.

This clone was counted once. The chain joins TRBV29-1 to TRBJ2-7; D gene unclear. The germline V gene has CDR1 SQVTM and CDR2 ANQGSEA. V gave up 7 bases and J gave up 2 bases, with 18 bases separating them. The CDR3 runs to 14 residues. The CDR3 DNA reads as TGCAGCGCCGAAGGTTTAGAGCCACCCTACGAGCAGTACTTC. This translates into CSAEGLEPPYEQYF.

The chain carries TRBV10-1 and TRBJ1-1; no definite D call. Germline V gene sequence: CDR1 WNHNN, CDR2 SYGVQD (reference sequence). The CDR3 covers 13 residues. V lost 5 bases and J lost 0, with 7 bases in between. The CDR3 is CASSLTMNTEAFF. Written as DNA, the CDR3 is TGCGCCAGCAGTTTGACCATGAACACTGAAGCTTTCTTT.

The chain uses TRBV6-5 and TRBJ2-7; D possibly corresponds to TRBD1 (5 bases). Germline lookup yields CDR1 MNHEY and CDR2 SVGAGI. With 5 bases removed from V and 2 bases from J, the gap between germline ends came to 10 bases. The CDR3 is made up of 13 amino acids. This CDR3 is CASSLGATYEQYF. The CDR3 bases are TGTGCCAGCAGTCTAGGGGCCACCTACGAGCAGTACTTC.

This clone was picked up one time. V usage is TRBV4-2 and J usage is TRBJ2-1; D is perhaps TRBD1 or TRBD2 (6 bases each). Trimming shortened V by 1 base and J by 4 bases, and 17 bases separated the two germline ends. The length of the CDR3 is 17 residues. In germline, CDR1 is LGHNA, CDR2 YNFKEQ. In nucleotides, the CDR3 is TGTGCCAGCAGCCAAGTCAACATCGGGGGCGCATACAATGAGCAGTTCTTC. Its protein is CASSQVNIGGAYNEQFF.

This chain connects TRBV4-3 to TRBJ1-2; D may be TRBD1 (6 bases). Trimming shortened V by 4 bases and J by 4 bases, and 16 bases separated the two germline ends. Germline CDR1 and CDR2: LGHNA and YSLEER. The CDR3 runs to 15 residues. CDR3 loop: CASSPAAGDPYGYTF. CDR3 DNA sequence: TGCGCCAGCAGCCCGGCCGCAGGGGACCCCTATGGCTACACCTTC.

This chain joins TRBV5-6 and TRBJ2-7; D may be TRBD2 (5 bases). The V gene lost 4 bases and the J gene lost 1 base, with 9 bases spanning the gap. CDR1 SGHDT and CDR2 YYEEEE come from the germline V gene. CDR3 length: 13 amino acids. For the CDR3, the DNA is TGTGCCAGCAGCCTACTAGGTTCCTACGAGCAGTACTTC. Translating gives CASSLLGSYEQYF.

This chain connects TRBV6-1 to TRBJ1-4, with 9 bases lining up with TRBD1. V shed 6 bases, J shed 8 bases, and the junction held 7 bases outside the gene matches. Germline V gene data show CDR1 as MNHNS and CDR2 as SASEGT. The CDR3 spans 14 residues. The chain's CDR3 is CASSPGTGREKLFF. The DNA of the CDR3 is TGTGCCAGCAGCCCGGGGACAGGGAGGGAAAAACTGTTTTTT.

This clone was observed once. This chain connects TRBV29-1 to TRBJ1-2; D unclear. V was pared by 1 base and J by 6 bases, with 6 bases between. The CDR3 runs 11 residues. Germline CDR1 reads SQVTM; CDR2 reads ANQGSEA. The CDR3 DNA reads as TGCAGCGTTGAAGCTAAAGATGGCTACACCTTC. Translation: CSVEAKDGYTF. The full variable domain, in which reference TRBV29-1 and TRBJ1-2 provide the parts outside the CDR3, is SAVISQKPSRDICQRGTSLTIQCQVDSQVTMMFWYRQQPGQSLTLIATANQGSEATYESGFVIDKFPISRPNLTFSTLTVSNMSPEDSSIYLCSVEAKDGYTFGSGTRLTVV.

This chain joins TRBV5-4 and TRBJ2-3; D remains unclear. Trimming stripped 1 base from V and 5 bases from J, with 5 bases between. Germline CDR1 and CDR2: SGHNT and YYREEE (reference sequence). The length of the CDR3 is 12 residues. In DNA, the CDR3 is TGTGCCAGCAGCTTGATGGGAGATACGCAGTATTTT. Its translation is CASSLMGDTQYF.

The CDR3 nucleotides are TGTGCCAGCAGTGAAGTCCCAGCAGGGGGGAGTGGCTACACCTTC. Translating gives CASSEVPAGGSGYTF. The V gene is TRBV2, the J gene TRBJ1-2; TRBD1 matches 7 bases. The CDR3 extends over 15 amino acids. After removal of 1 base from V and 7 bases from J, the junction contained 9 bases not matched to a gene. Germline assignment: CDR1 SNHLY and CDR2 FYNNEI.

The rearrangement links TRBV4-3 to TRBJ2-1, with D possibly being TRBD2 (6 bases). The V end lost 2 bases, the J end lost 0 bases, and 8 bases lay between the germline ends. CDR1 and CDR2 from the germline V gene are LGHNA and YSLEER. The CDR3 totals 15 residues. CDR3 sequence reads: CASSQKTSSYNEQFF. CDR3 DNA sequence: TGCGCCAGCAGCCAAAAGACTAGCTCCTACAATGAGCAGTTCTTC.

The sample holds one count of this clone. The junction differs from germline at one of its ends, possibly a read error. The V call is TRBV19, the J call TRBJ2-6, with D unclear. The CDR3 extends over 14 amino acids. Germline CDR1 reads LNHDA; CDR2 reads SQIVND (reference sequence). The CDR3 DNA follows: TGTGCCAGTAGTGTAGAATCTGGGGCCAACGTCCTGACTTTC. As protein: CASSVESGANVLTF.

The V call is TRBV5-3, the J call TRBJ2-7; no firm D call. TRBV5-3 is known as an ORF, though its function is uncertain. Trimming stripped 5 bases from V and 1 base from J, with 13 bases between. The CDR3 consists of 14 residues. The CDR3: CARSKGSLSYEQYF. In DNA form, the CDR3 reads TGTGCCAGAAGTAAGGGTTCCCTTTCCTACGAGCAGTACTTC.

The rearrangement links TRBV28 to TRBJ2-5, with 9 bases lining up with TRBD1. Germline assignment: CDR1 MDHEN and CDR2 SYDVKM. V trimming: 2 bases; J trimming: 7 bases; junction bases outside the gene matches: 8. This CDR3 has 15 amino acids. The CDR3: CASSLGTGIVGTQYF. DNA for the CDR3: TGTGCCAGCAGTTTAGGGACAGGGATCGTTGGGACCCAGTACTTC.

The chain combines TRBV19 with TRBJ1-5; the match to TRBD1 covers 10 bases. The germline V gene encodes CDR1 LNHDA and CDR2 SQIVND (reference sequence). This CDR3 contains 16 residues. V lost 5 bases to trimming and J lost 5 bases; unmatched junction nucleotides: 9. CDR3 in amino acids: CASSFSGTGVYQPQHF. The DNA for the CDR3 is TGTGCCAGTAGTTTCAGTGGGACAGGGGTATATCAGCCCCAGCATTTT. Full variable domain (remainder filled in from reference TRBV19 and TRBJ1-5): DGGITQSPKYLFRKEGQNVTLSCEQNLNHDAMYWYRQDPGQGLRLIYYSQIVNDFQKGDIAEGYSVSREKKESFPLTVTSAQKNPTAFYLCASSFSGTGVYQPQHFGDGTRLSIL.

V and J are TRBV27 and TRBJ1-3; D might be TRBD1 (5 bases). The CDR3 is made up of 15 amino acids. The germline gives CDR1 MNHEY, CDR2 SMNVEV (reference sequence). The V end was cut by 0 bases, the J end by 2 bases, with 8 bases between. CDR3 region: CASSLSTRAGNTIYF. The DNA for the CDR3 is TGTGCCAGCAGTTTATCGACCAGGGCTGGAAACACCATATATTTT.

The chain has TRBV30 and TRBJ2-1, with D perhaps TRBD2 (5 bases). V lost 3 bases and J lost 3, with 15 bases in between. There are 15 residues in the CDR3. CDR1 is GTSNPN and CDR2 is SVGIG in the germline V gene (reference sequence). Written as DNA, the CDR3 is TGTGCCTGGAGGGCCGGAGGTCCGAGCTACAATGAGCAGTTCTTC. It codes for CAWRAGGPSYNEQFF.

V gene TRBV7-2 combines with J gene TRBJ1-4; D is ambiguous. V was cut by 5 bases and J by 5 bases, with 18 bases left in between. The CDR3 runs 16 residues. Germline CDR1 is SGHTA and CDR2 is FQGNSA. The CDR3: CASSPRAELLNEKLFF. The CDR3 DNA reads TGTGCCAGCAGCCCCCGAGCCGAGCTACTAAATGAAAAACTGTTTTTT.

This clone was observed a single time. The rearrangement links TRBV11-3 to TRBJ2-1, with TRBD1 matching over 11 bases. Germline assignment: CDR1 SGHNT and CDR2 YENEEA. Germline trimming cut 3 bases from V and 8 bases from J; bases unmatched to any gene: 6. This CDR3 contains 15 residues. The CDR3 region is CASSFQGQGGDEQFF. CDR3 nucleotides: TGTGCCAGCAGCTTTCAGGGACAGGGGGGTGATGAGCAGTTCTTC.

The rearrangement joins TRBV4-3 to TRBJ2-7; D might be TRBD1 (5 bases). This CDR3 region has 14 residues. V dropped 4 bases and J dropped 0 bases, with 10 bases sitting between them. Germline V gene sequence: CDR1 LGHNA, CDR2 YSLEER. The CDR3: CASSPYQGSYEQYF. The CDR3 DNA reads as TGCGCCAGCAGCCCCTACCAGGGCTCCTACGAGCAGTACTTC.

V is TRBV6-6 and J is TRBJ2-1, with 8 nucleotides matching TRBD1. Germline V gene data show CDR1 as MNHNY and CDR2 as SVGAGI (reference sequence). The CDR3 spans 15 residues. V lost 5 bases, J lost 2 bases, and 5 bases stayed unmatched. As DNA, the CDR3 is TGTGCCAGCAGTCACGACAGGGGCCCCTACAATGAGCAGTTCTTC. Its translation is CASSHDRGPYNEQFF.

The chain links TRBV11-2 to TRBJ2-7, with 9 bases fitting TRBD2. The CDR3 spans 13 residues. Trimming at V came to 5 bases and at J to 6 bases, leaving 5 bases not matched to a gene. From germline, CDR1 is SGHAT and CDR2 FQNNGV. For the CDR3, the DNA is TGTGCCAGCAGCGAGGAACTAGCGGGCGAGCAGTACTTC. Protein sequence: CASSEELAGEQYF. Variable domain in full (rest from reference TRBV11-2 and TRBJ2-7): EAGVAQSPRYKIIEKRQSVAFWCNPISGHATLYWYQQILGQGPKLLIQFQNNGVVDDSQLPKDRFSAERLKGVDSTLKIQPAKLEDSAVYLCASSEELAGEQYFGPGTRLTVT.